This is a list of T cell receptor beta chains from one sample in a study of blood T cell repertoires in COVID-19. Only in-frame clones appear in the TCRdb table, and some are missing; sequencing was by immunoSEQ multiplex PCR. The sample shows roughly 80,000 clones, around 86% of them seen only once. Input material: peripheral blood. These TCRs come from a human donor in a cohort sampled during active COVID-19. Both conserved end residues are part of each CDR3. D genes are given only for firm matches. Clone size is stated in some rows and not others, as once, few, many or a class when expanded.

.,TRBD1,TRBV3-1/TRBV3-2,TRBJ2-2,TGTGCCAGCAGCCCACAGGGGCGAACGAACACCGGGGAGCTGTTTTTT,CASSPQGRTNTGELFF
.,TRBD2,TRBV6-5,TRBJ2-3,TGTGCCAGCAGGCAAGACGGGAGGGGCACAGATACGCAGTATTTT,CASRQDGRGTDTQYF
.,.,TRBV2,TRBJ2-5,TGTGCCAGCAGTGTTAGGCCGACCAACAGTGGTAGGGAGACCCAGTACTTC,CASSVRPTNSGRETQYF
.,.,TRBV18,TRBJ1-2,TGTGCCAGCTCCCAAACAGGATATAACTATGGCTACACCTTC,CASSQTGYNYGYTF
.,.,TRBV7-6,TRBJ2-3,TGTGCCAGCAGCTTAGCCCAGGGCCTCACAGATACGCAGTATTTT,CASSLAQGLTDTQYF
.,TRBD2,TRBV7-3,TRBJ2-1,TGTGCCAGCAGCTCCTCACAGACTAGCGGCAATGAGCAGTTCTTC,CASSSSQTSGNEQFF
.,.,TRBV29-1,TRBJ1-2,TGCAGCGTTGAAGCGGCAGCGACTGGCTACACCTTC,CSVEAAATGYTF
few,.,TRBV7-3,TRBJ2-7,TGTGCCAGCAGCCTCGGGGAACCCTACGAGCAGTACTTC,CASSLGEPYEQYF
.,TRBD1,TRBV18,TRBJ1-5,TGTGCCAGCTCACCCCAGGGGGGCGATCAGCCCCAGCATTTT,CASSPQGGDQPQHF
once,.,TRBV6-5,TRBJ1-2,TGTGCCAGCACCGACGGAGGGCTTGGGTATGGCTACACCTTC,CASTDGGLGYGYTF
.,TRBD1,TRBV10-3,TRBJ2-7,TGTGCCATCAGCTCGACAGGGGAAAACGAGCAGTACTTC,CAISSTGENEQYF
.,.,TRBV28,TRBJ1-1,TGTGCCAGCAGTTTATGGACAGAGTTTGAAGCTTTCTTT,CASSLWTEFEAFF
.,.,TRBV5-1,TRBJ2-1,TGCGCCAGCAGCTTTGTAGTCCCCGCTGAGCAGTTCTTC,CASSFVVPAEQFF
.,.,TRBV3-1/TRBV3-2,TRBJ2-1,TGTGCCAGCAGCCAAGATTATTACAATGAGCAGTTCTTC,CASSQDYYNEQFF
.,.,TRBV5-1,TRBJ2-7,TGCGCCAGCAGCTTGGTTCAGGGTTTCAACGAGCAGTACTTC,CASSLVQGFNEQYF
.,.,TRBV28,TRBJ1-2,TGTGCCAGCGAGGCTAACTATGGCTACACCTTC,CASEANYGYTF
.,TRBD2,TRBV9,TRBJ2-5,TGTGCCAGCAGCCCAAGGGGGCTAGCGGGAGACCCCTCTCAAGAGACCCAGTACTTC,CASSPRGLAGDPSQETQYF
.,.,TRBV4-2,TRBJ1-2,TGTGCCAGCAGCCAAGACATAGCCAGTCCCTATGGCTACACCTTC,CASSQDIASPYGYTF
.,TRBD2,TRBV19,TRBJ2-1,TGTGCCAGTAGCAACCCGAGCGGGGGGGCCGGGGAGCAGTTCTTC,CASSNPSGGAGEQFF
.,TRBD1,TRBV28,TRBJ2-7,TGTGCCAGCAGTCGACGACAGGGGGCGGGGGAGCAGTACTTC,CASSRRQGAGEQYF
.,.,TRBV5-7,TRBJ2-1,TGTGCCAGCAGCTTGCCCGGACAGCGGGAGCAGTTCTTC,CASSLPGQREQFF
.,.,TRBV6-5,TRBJ1-4,TGTGCCAGCAGTACAGGGCTAACTAATGAAAAACTGTTTTTT,CASSTGLTNEKLFF
.,.,TRBV2,TRBJ2-5,TGTGCCAGCAGTGTCCAGTACCAAGAGACCCAGTACTTC,CASSVQYQETQYF
.,.,TRBV7-3,TRBJ1-1,TGTGCCAGCAGCTCATCCGGGGGCACTGAAGCTTTCTTT,CASSSSGGTEAFF
.,.,TRBV19,TRBJ2-2,TGTGCCAGTAGTTCCACAGGGTACACCGGGGAGCTGTTTTTT,CASSSTGYTGELFF
.,TRBD1,TRBV6-5,TRBJ2-7,TGTGCCAGCATTTTGAGACAGGGTGGCTACGAGCAGTACTTC,CASILRQGGYEQYF
few,.,TRBV6-6,TRBJ1-5,TGTGCCAGCGTATACCGGAGCAATCAGCCCCAGCATTTT,CASVYRSNQPQHF
.,TRBD2,TRBV2,TRBJ2-1,TGTGCCAGCAGTGGTAGCGGGAATTACAATGAGCAGTTCTTC,CASSGSGNYNEQFF
.,.,TRBV11-3,TRBJ2-7,TGTGCCAGCAGTTACCTTCCCGGGACATCCTCCTACGAGCAGTACTTC,CASSYLPGTSSYEQYF
.,.,TRBV19,TRBJ1-6,TGTGCCAGTAGTCTCCGACAGCTAAATTCACCCCTCCACTTT,CASSLRQLNSPLHF
few,TRBD2,TRBV6-5,TRBJ2-1,TGTGCCAGCAGCCTCCGGGGGGAAGGGGCCAATGAGCAGTTCTTC,CASSLRGEGANEQFF
.,TRBD1,TRBV6-5,TRBJ2-7,TGTGCCAGCCCGGACAGGGCCAACGAGCAGTACTTC,CASPDRANEQYF
.,TRBD1,TRBV11-2,TRBJ1-5,TGTGCCAGCAGCACAGGGACAGGGGGACGTCAGCCCCAGCATTTT,CASSTGTGGRQPQHF
.,.,TRBV19,TRBJ2-7,TGTGCCAGTAGTGTCGCCGGGAGCCTCTACGAGCAGTACTTC,CASSVAGSLYEQYF
.,.,TRBV30,TRBJ2-3,TGTGCCTGGAGTCCCCGGACTCTAGATACGCAGTATTTT,CAWSPRTLDTQYF
.,TRBD2,TRBV6-5,TRBJ2-7,TGTGCCAGCAGTTACGGCGGGAGACTGTACTTC,CASSYGGRLYF
.,TRBD2,TRBV28,TRBJ2-7,TGTGCCAGCTACCCTAGCGGGAGACGCCTCGAGCAGTACTTC,CASYPSGRRLEQYF
.,TRBD2,TRBV11-2,TRBJ2-7,TGTGCCAGCAGCCTCGCCCCCTCCGGGGAGGGCTACGAGCAGTACTTC,CASSLAPSGEGYEQYF
.,TRBD2,TRBV3-1/TRBV3-2,TRBJ2-3,TGTGCCAGCAGCCTTGGGACTAGCGGGGCCCGGAATACGCAGTATTTT,CASSLGTSGARNTQYF
.,TRBD2,TRBV7-3,TRBJ2-1,TGTGCCAGCAGCTCAGCGGGAGGGGTGGATGAGCAGTTCTTC,CASSSAGGVDEQFF
.,TRBD1,TRBV3-1/TRBV3-2,TRBJ1-1,TGTGCCAGCAGCCTGGGACAGGGGAACACTGAAGCTTTCTTT,CASSLGQGNTEAFF
.,.,TRBV29-1,TRBJ2-7,TGCAGCGTTCTTGACCGTGTGGGCGCCTACGAGCAGTACTTC,CSVLDRVGAYEQYF
.,TRBD1,TRBV15,TRBJ1-2,TGTGCCACCGGGTCAGGGGGGACCTCCTATGGCTACACCTTC,CATGSGGTSYGYTF
.,.,TRBV3-1/TRBV3-2,TRBJ1-5,TGTGCCAGCAGCCAAGATCCGCGGCCCAATCAGCCCCAGCATTTT,CASSQDPRPNQPQHF
.,.,TRBV19,TRBJ1-5,TGTGCCAGTAGTATGACGGGGATAGGGCCCCAGCATTTT,CASSMTGIGPQHF
.,.,TRBV7-7,TRBJ1-1,TGTGCCAGCAGCCTATCGAGGGACACTGAAGCTTTCTTT,CASSLSRDTEAFF
.,.,TRBV5-4,TRBJ2-5,TGTGCCAGCAGCTTGACACAGGGAAGTGAGACCCAGTACTTC,CASSLTQGSETQYF